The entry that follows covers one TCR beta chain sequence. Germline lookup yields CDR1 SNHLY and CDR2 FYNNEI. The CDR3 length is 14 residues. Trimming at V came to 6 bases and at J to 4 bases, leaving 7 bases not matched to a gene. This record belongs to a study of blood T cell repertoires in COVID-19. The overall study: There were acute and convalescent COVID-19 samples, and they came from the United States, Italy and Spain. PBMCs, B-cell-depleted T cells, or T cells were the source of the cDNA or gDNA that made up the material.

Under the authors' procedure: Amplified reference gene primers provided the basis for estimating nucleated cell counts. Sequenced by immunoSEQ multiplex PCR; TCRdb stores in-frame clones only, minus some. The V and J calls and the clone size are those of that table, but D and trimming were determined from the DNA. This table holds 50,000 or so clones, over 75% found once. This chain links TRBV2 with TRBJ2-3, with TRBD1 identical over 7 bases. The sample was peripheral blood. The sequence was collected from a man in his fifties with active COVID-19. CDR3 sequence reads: CASRGGLSADTQYF. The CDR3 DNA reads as TGTGCCAGCAGAGGGGGCCTAAGCGCAGATACGCAGTATTTT.